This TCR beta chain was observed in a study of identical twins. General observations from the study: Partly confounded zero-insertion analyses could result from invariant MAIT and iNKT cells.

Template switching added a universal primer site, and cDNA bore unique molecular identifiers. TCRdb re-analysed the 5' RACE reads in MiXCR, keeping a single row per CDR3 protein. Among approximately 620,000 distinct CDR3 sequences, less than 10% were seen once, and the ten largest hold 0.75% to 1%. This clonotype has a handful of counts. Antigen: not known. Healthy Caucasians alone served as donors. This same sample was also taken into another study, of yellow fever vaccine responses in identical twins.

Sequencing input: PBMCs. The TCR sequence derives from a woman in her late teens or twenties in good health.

Written as DNA, the CDR3 is TGCAGTGCTAGGGGACCCGCAATTGGGATTGAGCAGTTCTTC. Translated: CSARGPAIGIEQFF. The chain joins TRBV20-1 to TRBJ2-1; either TRBD1 or TRBD2 may fit D (5 bases each). Trimming took 3 bases from V and 9 from J, leaving 18 bases between them. Germline values: CDR1 DFQATT, CDR2 SNEGSKA (reference sequence). CDR3 size: 14 residues.